Listed here is a single T cell receptor (beta chain). This sample was included in a study of blood T cell repertoires in COVID-19. Study context: Specimens from acute and convalescent COVID-19 originated in the United States, Italy and Spain. PBMCs, B-cell-depleted T cells, or T cells provided the cDNA or gDNA that made up the material.

Per the original methods: How many nucleated cells were present was estimated from reference gene primer amplification. Method: immunoSEQ multiplex PCR; TCRdb's copy keeps in-frame clones and lacks some. For V, J and clone size, that table is used; D and trimming come from the DNA. This sample carries over 60,000 clones, more than 80% of them seen once, and the ten largest clones take about 11%. Trimming shortened V by 7 bases and J by 5 bases, and 14 bases separated the two germline ends. CDR1 is SNHLY, CDR2 FYNNEI, per germline. The CDR3 runs 14 residues. Input material: peripheral blood. The clonotype was recovered from a human donor in a cohort sampled during active COVID-19. The chain combines TRBV2 with TRBJ2-2, with D perhaps TRBD2 (6 bases). In nucleotides, the CDR3 is TGTGCCAGCAAAAAATGGGGACTGACCGGGGAGCTGTTTTTT. Translated, it gives CASKKWGLTGELFF.